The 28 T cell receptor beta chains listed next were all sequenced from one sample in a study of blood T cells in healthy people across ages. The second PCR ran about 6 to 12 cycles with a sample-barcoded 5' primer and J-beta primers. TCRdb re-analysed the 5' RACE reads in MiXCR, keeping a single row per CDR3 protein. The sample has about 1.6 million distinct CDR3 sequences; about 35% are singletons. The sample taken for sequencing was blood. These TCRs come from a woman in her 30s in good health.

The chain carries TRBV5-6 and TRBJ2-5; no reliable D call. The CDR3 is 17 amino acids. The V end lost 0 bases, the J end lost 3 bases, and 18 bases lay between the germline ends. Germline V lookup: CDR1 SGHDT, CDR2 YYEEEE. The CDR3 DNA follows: TGTGCCAGCAGCTTGGACACCCGAGCTACCCGAAAAGAGACCCAGTACTTC. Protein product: CASSLDTRATRKETQYF.

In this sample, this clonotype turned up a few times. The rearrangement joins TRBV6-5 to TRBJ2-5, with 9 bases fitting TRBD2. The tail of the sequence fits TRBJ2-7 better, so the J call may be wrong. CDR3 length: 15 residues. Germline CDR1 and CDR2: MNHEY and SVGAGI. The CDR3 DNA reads TGTGCCAGCAGTTACGCCCAAGCGGGGGGATACGAGCAGTACTTC. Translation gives CASSYAQAGGYEQYF.

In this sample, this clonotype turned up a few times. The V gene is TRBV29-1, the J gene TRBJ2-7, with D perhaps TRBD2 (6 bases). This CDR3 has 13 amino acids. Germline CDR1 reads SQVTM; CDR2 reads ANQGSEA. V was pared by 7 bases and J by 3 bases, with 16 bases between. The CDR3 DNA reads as TGCAGCGGGGCGCAGGGAGGCGGCTACGAGCAGTACTTC. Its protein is CSGAQGGGYEQYF.

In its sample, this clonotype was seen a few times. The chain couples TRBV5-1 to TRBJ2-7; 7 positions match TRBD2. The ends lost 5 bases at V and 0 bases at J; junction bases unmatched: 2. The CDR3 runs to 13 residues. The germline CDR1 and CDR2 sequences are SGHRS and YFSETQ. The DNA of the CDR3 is TGCGCCAGCAGGGCTAGCGGCTCCTACGAGCAGTACTTC. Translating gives CASRASGSYEQYF.

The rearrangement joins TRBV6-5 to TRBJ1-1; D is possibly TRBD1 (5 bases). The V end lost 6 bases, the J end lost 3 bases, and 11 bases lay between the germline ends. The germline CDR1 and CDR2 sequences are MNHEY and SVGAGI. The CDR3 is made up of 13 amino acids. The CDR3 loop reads CASRRGKHTEAFF. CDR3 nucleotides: TGTGCCAGCAGAAGGGGTAAGCACACTGAAGCTTTCTTT.

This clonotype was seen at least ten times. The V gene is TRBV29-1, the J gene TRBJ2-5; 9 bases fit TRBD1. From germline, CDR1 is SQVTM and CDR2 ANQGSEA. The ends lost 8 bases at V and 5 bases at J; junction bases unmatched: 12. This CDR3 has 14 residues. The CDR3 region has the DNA TGCAGCTTCCGGGACAGGGAGCCCGGGGAGACCCAGTACTTC. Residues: CSFRDREPGETQYF. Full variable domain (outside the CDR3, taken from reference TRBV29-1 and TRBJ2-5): SAVISQKPSRDICQRGTSLTIQCQVDSQVTMMFWYRQQPGQSLTLIATANQGSEATYESGFVIDKFPISRPNLTFSTLTVSNMSPEDSSIYLCSFRDREPGETQYFGPGTRLLVL.

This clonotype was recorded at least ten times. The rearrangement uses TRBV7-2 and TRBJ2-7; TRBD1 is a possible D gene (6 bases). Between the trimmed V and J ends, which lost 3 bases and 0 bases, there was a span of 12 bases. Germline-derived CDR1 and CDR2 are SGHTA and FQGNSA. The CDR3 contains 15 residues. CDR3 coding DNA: TGTGCCAGCAGCTTGGGGGCAGGAAGCTCCTACGAGCAGTACTTC. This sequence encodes CASSLGAGSSYEQYF.

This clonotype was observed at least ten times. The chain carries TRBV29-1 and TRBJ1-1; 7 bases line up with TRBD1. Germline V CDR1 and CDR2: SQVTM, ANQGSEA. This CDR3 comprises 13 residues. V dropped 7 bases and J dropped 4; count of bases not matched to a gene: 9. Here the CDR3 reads CSAPGGSGTEAFF. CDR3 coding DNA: TGCAGCGCCCCAGGGGGTTCGGGCACTGAAGCTTTCTTT. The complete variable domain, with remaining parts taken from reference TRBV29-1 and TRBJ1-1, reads SAVISQKPSRDICQRGTSLTIQCQVDSQVTMMFWYRQQPGQSLTLIATANQGSEATYESGFVIDKFPISRPNLTFSTLTVSNMSPEDSSIYLCSAPGGSGTEAFFGQGTRLTVV.

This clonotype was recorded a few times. CDR3: CASSQGIGEQYF. The CDR3 DNA follows: TGCGCCAGCAGCCAAGGGATAGGGGAGCAGTACTTC. The chain joins TRBV4-1 to TRBJ2-5; the D call may be TRBD1 or TRBD2 (5 bases each). V lost 1 base to trimming and J lost 11 bases, with 11 bases between them. Germline CDR1 is MGHRA and CDR2 is YSYEKL. This CDR3 has 12 residues.

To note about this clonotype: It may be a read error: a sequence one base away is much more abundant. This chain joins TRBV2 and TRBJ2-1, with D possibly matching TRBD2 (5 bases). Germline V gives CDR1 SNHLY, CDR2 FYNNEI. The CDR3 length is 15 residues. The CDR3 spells CASSESGSSHNEQFF. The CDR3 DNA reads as TGTGCCAGCAGTGAAAGCGGAAGCTCCCACAATGAGCAGTTCTTC. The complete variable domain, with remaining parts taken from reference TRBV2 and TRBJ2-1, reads EPEVTQTPSHQVTQMGQEVILRCVPISNHLYFYWYRQILGQKVEFLVSFYNNEISEKSEIFDDQFSVERPDGSNFTLKIRSTKLEDSAMYFCASSESGSSHNEQFFGPGTRLTVL.

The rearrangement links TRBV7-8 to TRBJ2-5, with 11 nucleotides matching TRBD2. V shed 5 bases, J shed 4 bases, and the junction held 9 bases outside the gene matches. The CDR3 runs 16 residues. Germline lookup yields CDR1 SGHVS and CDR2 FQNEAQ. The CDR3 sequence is CASSAVAGGLSETQYF. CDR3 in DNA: TGTGCCAGCAGCGCCGTAGCGGGGGGGCTTTCAGAGACCCAGTACTTC. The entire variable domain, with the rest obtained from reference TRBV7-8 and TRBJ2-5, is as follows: GAGVSQSPRYKVAKRGQDVALRCDPISGHVSLFWYQQALGQGPEFLTYFQNEAQLDKSGLPSDRFFAERPEGSVSTLKIQRTQQEDSAVYLCASSAVAGGLSETQYFGPGTRLLVL.

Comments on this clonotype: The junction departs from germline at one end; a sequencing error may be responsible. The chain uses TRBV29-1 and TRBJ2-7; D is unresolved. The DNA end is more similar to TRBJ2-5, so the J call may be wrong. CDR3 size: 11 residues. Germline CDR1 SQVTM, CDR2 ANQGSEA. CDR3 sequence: CRVAGFETQYF. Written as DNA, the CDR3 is TGCAGGGTTGCCGGGTTTGAGACCCAGTACTTC.

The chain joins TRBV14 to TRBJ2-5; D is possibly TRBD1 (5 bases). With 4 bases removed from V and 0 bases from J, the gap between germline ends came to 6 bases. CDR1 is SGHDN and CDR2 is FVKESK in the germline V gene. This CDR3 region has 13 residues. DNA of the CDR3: TGTGCCAGCAGCCGCAGGGACCAAGAGACCCAGTACTTC. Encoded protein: CASSRRDQETQYF. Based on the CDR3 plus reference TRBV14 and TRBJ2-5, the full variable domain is EAGVTQFPSHSVIEKGQTVTLRCDPISGHDNLYWYRRVMGKEIKFLLHFVKESKQDESGMPNNRFLAERTGGTYSTLKVQPAELEDSGVYFCASSRRDQETQYFGPGTRLLVL.

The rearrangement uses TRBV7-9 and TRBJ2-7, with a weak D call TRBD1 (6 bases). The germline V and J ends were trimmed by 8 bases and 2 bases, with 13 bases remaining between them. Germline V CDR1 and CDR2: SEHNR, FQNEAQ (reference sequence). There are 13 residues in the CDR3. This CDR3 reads CASQTGSAYEQYF. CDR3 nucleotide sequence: TGTGCCAGCCAAACAGGGTCGGCCTACGAGCAGTACTTC.

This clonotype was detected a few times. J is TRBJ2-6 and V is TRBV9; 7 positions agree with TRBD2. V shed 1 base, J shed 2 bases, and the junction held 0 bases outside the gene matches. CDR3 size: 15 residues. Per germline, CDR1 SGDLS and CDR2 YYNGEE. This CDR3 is CASSVREAGANVLTF. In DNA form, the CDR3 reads TGTGCCAGCAGCGTACGGGAGGCTGGGGCCAACGTCCTGACTTTC.

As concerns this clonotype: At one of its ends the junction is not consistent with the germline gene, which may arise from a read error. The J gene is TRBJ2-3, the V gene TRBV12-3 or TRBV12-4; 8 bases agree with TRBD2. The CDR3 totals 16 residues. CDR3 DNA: TGTGCCAGCAGTTTCTGGCGGGGGGCCGTCACAGATACGCCGTATTTT. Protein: CASSFWRGAVTDTPYF.

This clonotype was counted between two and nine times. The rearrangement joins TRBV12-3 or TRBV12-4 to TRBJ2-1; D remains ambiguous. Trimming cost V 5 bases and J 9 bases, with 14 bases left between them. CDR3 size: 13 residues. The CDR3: CASSKLLLGEQFF. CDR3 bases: TGTGCCAGCAGTAAACTCCTTCTTGGTGAGCAGTTCTTC.

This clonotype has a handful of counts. For the CDR3, the DNA is TGCGCCAGCAGCCATCTAAAAGGCTACACCTTC. This encodes CASSHLKGYTF. The chain joins TRBV4-1 to TRBJ1-2; unclear D gene. The V end was cut by 3 bases, the J end by 8 bases, with 7 bases between. This CDR3 region has 11 residues. Germline-derived CDR1 and CDR2 are MGHRA and YSYEKL.

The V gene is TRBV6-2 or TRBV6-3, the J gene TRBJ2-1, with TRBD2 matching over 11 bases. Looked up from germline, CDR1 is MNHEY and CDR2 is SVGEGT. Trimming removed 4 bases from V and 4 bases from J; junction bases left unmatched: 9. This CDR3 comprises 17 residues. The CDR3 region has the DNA TGTGCCAGCAGTTTTCCCCCCGCTAGCGGGAGGTACAATGAGCAGTTCTTC. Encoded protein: CASSFPPASGRYNEQFF.

For the CDR3, the DNA is TGTGCCAGCACCCCGGGGATAGCGGGAGCTCTTGAGCAGTTCTTC. This codes for CASTPGIAGALEQFF. V and J are TRBV25-1 and TRBJ2-1; 9 positions agree with TRBD2. The germline gives CDR1 MGHDK, CDR2 SYGVNS. The V and J ends lost 7 bases and 9 bases, in that order; junction bases with no gene match: 13. The CDR3 sequence is 15 residues long. Based on the CDR3 plus reference TRBV25-1 and TRBJ2-1, the full variable domain is EADIYQTPRYLVIGTGKKITLECSQTMGHDKMYWYQQDPGMELHLIHYSYGVNSTEKGDLSSESTVSRIRTEHFPLTLESARPSHTSQYLCASTPGIAGALEQFFGPGTRLTVL.

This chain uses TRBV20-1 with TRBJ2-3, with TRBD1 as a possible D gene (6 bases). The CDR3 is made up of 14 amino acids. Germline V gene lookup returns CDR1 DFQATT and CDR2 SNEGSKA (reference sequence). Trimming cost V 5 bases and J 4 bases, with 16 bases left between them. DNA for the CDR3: TGCAGTGCTTACGGCCCAGGGGCGGCAGATACGCAGTATTTT. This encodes CSAYGPGAADTQYF.

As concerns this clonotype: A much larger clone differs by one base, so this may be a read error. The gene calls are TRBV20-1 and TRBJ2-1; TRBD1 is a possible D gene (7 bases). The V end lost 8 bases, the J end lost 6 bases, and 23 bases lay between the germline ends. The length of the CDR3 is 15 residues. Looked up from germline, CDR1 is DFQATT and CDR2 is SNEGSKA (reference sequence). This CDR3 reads CSSKGRRGAPNEQFF. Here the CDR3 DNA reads TGCAGTTCCAAGGGGCGCAGGGGGGCCCCCAATGAGCAGTTCTTC.

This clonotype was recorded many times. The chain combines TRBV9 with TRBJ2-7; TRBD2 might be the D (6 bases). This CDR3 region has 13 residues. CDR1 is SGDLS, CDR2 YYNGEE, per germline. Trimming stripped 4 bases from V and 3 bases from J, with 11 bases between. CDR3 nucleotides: TGTGCCAGCAGCTCCCCCGGGGGCTACGAGCAGTACTTC. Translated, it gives CASSSPGGYEQYF.

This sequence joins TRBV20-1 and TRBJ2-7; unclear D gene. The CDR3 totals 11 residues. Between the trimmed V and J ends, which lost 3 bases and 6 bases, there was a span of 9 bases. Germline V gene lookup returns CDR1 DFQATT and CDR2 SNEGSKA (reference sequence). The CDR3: CSARYWAEQYF. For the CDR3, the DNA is TGCAGTGCTAGGTACTGGGCCGAGCAGTACTTC.

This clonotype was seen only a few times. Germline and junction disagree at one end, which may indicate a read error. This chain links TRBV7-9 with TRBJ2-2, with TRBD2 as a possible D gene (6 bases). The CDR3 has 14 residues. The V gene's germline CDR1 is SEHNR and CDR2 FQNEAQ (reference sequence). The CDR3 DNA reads TGTGCCAGCAGCTTTGGTCAGGGCACCGGGGGGCTGTTTTTT. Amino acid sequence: CASSFGQGTGGLFF.

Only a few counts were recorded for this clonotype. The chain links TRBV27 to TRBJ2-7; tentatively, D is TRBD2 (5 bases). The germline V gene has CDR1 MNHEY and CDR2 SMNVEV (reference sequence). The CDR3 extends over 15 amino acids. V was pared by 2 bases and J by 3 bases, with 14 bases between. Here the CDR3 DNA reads TGTGCCAGCAGTTTAAAGGTCGGGGATTACTACGAGCAGTACTTC. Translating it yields CASSLKVGDYYEQYF.

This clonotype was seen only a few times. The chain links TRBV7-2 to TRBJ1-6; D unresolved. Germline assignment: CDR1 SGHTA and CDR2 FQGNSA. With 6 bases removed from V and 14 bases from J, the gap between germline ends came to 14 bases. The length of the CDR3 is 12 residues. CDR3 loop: CASREDSLSLHF. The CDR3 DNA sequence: TGTGCCAGCAGGGAGGACTCCCTCTCCCTCCACTTT.

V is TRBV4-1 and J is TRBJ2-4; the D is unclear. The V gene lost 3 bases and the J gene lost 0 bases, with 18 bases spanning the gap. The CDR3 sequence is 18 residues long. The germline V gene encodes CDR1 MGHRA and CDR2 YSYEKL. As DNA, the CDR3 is TGCGCCAGCAGCCACCGATCGCAAGAATCTTTAGCCAAAAACATTCAGTACTTC. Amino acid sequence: CASSHRSQESLAKNIQYF.